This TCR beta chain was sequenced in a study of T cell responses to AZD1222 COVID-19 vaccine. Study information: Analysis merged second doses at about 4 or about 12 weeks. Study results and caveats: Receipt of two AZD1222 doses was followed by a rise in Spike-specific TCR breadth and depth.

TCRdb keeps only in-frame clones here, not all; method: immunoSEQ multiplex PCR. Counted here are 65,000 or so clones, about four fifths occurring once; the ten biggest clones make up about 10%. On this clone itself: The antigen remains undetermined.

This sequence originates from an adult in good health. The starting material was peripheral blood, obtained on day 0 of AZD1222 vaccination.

CDR3 amino acids: CASSKVDKQGVQDTQYF. CDR3 nucleotide sequence: TGTGCCAGCAGCAAGGTGGACAAACAGGGAGTACAGGATACGCAGTATTTT. This chain uses TRBV21-1 with TRBJ2-3; the listed D gene, TRBD1, was not tested against the DNA. TRBV21-1 is reported as a pseudogene. The CDR3 consists of 17 residues.